This record concerns one T cell receptor (beta chain) sequence. Its antigen is not identified. The data stem from a study of OX40 agonist ivuxolimab in advanced cancers. Study in general: Every 2 weeks, patients received ivuxolimab intravenously, dosed at 0.01 to 10 mg/kg.

Generated by immunoSEQ multiplex PCR, the TCRdb table keeps only in-frame clones and is missing some. The sample has tens of thousands of clones, around 84% seen once. Study conclusions and caveats: Expanded clones were, on average, more numerous in CD8+ T cells than in CD4+. Clonal expansion was seen in CD4+ and CD8+ blood T cells by week 6 at 0.1 to 3.0 mg/kg.

Individuals having autoimmune disease history or systemic immunosuppression were not enrolled. Germline CDR1 reads KGHSH; CDR2 reads LQKENI. Trimming shortened V by 3 bases and J by 5 bases, and 19 bases separated the two germline ends. The CDR3 has 16 residues. The chain couples TRBV18 to TRBJ1-1, with D possibly being TRBD1 (6 bases). The receptor was derived from an adult with an advanced solid tumor such as melanoma, head and neck, liver or kidney cancer. Here the sequenced sample was CD4+ or CD8+ T cells sorted from blood, taken in a trial of the OX40 agonist ivuxolimab. The CDR3 sequence: CASSPTGKGYGTEAFF. For the CDR3, the DNA is TGTGCCAGCTCACCGACAGGCAAGGGGTACGGTACTGAAGCTTTCTTT.